This TCR beta chain is drawn from a study of CD4 T cells in relation to SARS-CoV-2 and coronaviruses. Points on this clone: Its matching antigen is unknown.

TCRdb keeps only in-frame clones here, not all; method: immunoSEQ multiplex PCR. The sample holds tens of thousands of clones; 76% are singletons and the top ten take 16%. The unexposed donors gave CD4+ T cells in about 2011-2018, prior to COVID-19. Isolation of CD4+ T cells took place after approximately 11 days in culture. Between the trimmed V and J ends, which lost 5 bases and 2 bases, there was a span of 10 bases. Germline CDR1 LNHDA, CDR2 SQIVND (reference sequence). This CDR3 is built from 14 residues. The chain combines TRBV19 with TRBJ1-5; D remains unclear. Source material: CD4+ T cells from PBMCs, cultured in vitro. The receptor was isolated from a human donor in good health. In DNA, the CDR3 is TGTGCCAGTAGTCCCCGGCGAGGCAATCAGCCCCAGCATTTT. Protein product: CASSPRRGNQPQHF.